A single T cell receptor beta chain is shown here with its context. The antigen is unknown. It was with a sample-barcoded 5' primer and a J-beta primer mix that a second PCR of roughly 7 to 12 cycles was run. TCRdb re-called the 5' RACE reads through MiXCR, storing one row per CDR3 protein. This table has around 1.5 million distinct CDR3 sequences, around 42% appearing once. Peripheral blood was drawn, ten milliliters per donor. This entry comes from a study of blood T cells in healthy people across ages. Whole-study findings and limits: As naive T cell percentage varied, TCR beta diversity correlated strongly with it. Lack of knowledge of donor CMV status possibly confounded expanded clonotype changes.

The sequence derives from a woman aged 18-29 years in good health. Sample: blood.

The CDR3 sequence: CASWGGPGEDTQYF. The CDR3 DNA follows: TGTGCCAGCTGGGGGGGTCCGGGGGAAGATACGCAGTATTTT. The chain employs TRBV2 and TRBJ2-3, with TRBD2 identical over 7 bases. The CDR3 consists of 14 residues. V shed 8 bases and J 5 bases; nucleotides not matched to a gene: 10. CDR1 and CDR2 (germline): SNHLY, FYNNEI.